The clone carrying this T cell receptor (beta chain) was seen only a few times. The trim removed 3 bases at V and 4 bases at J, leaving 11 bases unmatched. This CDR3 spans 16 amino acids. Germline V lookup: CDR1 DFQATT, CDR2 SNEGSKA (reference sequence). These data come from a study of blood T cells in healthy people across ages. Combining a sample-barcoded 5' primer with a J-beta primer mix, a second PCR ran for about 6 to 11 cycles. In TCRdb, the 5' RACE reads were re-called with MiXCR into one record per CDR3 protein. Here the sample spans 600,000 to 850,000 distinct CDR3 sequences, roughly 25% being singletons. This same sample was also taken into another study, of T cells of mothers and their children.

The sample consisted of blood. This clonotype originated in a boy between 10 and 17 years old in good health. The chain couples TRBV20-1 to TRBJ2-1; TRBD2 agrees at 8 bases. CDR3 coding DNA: TGCAGTGCTAGGGCCTGGATCAGCGGGAGTTACAATGAGCAGTTCTTC. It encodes CSARAWISGSYNEQFF.